This TCR beta chain was sequenced during a study of breast tumors, draining lymph nodes, adjacent tissues. Points from the study as a whole: Compared with lymph nodes, tumors were less diverse; compared with nontumor tissue, more. Luminal-like breast cancer showed significantly greater tumor-nontumor repertoire similarity than basal-like breast cancer did. The data were judged consistent with most tumor T cells coming from lymph node and expanding in tumor. Tumor T cell lymph node origin was a supported hypothesis, not proven.

TCRdb re-analysed the multiplex PCR reads in MiXCR, keeping a single row per CDR3 protein. The sample consists of about 130,000 distinct CDR3 sequences, over 20% of them appearing once. Axillary draining lymph nodes of breast cancer patients supplied the node samples. A word on this clonotype: Its matching antigen is unknown. A single base separates this from a much larger clone, so it may be a read error.

The sequenced sample was axillary lymph node tissue. The clonotype comes from a female donor with breast cancer. Some clones in this sample may be carry-over from other donors' samples.

The CDR3 bases are TGTGCCAGCAGTACTTACGGGTCCTCCTACGAGCAGGACTTC. Its protein is CASSTYGSSYEQDF. The chain couples TRBV6-1 to TRBJ2-7; unclear D gene. In germline, CDR1 is MNHNS, CDR2 SASEGT. The CDR3 has 14 amino acids.